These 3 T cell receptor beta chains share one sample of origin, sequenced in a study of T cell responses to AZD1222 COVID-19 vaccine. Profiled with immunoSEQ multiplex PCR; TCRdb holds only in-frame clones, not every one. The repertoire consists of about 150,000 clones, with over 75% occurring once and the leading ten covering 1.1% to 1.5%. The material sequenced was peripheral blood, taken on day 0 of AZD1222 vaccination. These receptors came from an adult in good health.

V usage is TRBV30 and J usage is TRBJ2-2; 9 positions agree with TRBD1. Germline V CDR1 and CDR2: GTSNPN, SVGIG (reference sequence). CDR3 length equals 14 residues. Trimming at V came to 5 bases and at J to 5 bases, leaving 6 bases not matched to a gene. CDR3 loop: CAWERGTGTGELFF. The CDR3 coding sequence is TGTGCCTGGGAAAGAGGGACAGGGACCGGGGAGCTGTTTTTT.

The CDR3 loop is CASSQDRNNEQFF. DNA for the CDR3: TGCGCCAGCAGCCAAGATCGGAACAATGAGCAGTTCTTC. The chain uses TRBV4-1 and TRBJ2-1; the D is unclear. Germline loops: CDR1 MGHRA, CDR2 YSYEKL. CDR3 length: 13 amino acids. V was trimmed by 0 bases and J by 5 bases, leaving 5 bases between them.

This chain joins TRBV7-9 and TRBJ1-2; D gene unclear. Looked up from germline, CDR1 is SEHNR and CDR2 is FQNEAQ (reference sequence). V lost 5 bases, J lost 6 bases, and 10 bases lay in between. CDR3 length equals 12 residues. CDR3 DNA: TGTGCCAGCAGCCCTGAGGTGCATGGCTACACCTTC. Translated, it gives CASSPEVHGYTF.